This T cell receptor beta chain was recorded in a study of shared clonotypes between healthy human individuals. For the study at large: Donor ages ranged 18 to 49 years: a couple of women, a few men. Plates per donor: three CD4 naive, three CD4 memory, two CD8 naive, one CD8 memory.

It was across several immunoSEQ plates that each subset's genomic DNA was evenly split. TCRdb's table, derived via immunoSEQ multiplex PCR, lists solely in-frame clones and lacks some. Found here are roughly 2.6 million clones, around nine tenths of them singletons; the top ten hold roughly 0.13%. The CDR3 consists of 16 residues. Germline trimming cut 2 bases from V and 3 bases from J; bases unmatched to any gene: 7. Germline CDR1 is SGHVS and CDR2 is FNYEAQ. This clone has a single count. The chain joins TRBV7-6 to TRBJ1-5; 7 bases agree with TRBD1. The TCR was taken from a man aged 18 to 30 in good health. Sequencing was done on a sample of naive CD4+ T cells sorted from blood. Described subset: CD45RA+ positively selected. The DNA of the CDR3 is TGTGCCAGCAGCTTAAGGGCAGGGGGGAACAATCAGCCCCAGCATTTT. The encoded protein is CASSLRAGGNNQPQHF. Variable domain in full (rest from reference TRBV7-6 and TRBJ1-5): GAGVSQSPRYKVTKRGQDVALRCDPISGHVSLYWYRQALGQGPEFLTYFNYEAQQDKSGLPNDRFSAERPEGSISTLTIQRTEQRDSAMYRCASSLRAGGNNQPQHFGDGTRLSIL.